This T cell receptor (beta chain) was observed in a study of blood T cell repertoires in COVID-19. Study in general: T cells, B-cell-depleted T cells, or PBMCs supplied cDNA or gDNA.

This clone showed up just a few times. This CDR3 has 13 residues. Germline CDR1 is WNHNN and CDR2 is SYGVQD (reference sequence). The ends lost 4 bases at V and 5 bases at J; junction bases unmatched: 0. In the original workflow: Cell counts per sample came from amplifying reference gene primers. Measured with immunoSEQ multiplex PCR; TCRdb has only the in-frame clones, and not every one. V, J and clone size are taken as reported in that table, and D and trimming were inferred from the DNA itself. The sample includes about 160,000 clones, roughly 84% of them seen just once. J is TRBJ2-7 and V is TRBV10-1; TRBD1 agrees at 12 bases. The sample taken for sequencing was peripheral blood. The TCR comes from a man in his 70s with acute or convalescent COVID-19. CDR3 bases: TGCGCCAGCAGTGGGGACAGGGGGCACGAGCAGTACTTC. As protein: CASSGDRGHEQYF.